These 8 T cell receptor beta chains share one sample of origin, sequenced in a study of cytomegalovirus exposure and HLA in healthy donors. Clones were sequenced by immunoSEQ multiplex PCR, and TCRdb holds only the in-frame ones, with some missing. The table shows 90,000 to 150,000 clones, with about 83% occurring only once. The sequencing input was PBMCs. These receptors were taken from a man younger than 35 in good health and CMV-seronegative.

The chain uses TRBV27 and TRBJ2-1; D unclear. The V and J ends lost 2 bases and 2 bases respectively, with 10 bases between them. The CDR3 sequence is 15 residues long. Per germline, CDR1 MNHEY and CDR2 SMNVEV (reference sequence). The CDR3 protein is CASSLGSEPYNEQFF. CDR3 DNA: TGTGCCAGCAGTTTAGGCAGCGAGCCCTACAATGAGCAGTTCTTC.

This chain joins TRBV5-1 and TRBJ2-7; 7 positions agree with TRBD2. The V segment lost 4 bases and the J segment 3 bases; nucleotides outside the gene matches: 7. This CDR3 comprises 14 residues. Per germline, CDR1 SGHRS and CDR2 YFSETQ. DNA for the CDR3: TGCGCCAGCAGCATTAGCGGGCCTTTCTACGAGCAGTACTTC. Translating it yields CASSISGPFYEQYF.

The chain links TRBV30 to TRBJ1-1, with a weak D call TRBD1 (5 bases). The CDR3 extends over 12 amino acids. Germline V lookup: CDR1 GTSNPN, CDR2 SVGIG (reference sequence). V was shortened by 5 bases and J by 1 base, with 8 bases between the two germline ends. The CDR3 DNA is TGTGCCTGGCTCCAGGGGAACACTGAAGCTTTCTTT. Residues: CAWLQGNTEAFF.

The CDR3 sequence is CASSLRQNRDTEAFF. The CDR3 DNA sequence: TGCGCCAGCAGCTTACGCCAAAACAGGGACACTGAAGCTTTCTTT. J is TRBJ1-1 and V is TRBV5-1, with D possibly matching TRBD1 (6 bases). The CDR3 totals 15 residues. Trimming shortened V by 2 bases and J by 3 bases, and 14 bases separated the two germline ends. Germline loops: CDR1 SGHRS, CDR2 YFSETQ.

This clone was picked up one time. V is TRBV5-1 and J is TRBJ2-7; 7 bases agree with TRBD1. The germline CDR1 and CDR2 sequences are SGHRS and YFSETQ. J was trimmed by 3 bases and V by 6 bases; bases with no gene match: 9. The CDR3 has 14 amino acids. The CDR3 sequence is CASNQTGWDYEQYF. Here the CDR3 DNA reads TGCGCCAGCAACCAGACAGGGTGGGACTACGAGCAGTACTTC.

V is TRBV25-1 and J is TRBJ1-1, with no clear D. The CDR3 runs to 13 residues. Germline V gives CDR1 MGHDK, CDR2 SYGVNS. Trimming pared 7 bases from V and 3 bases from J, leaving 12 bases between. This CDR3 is CASKTGVDTEAFF. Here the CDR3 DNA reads TGTGCCAGCAAGACTGGTGTGGACACTGAAGCTTTCTTT. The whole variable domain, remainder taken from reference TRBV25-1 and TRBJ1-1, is EADIYQTPRYLVIGTGKKITLECSQTMGHDKMYWYQQDPGMELHLIHYSYGVNSTEKGDLSSESTVSRIRTEHFPLTLESARPSHTSQYLCASKTGVDTEAFFGQGTRLTVV.

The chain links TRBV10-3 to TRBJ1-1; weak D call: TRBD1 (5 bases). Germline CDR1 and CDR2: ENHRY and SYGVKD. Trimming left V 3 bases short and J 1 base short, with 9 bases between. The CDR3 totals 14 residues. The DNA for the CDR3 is TGTGCCATCAGTGACCCAGGGCCGAACACTGAAGCTTTCTTT. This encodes CAISDPGPNTEAFF.

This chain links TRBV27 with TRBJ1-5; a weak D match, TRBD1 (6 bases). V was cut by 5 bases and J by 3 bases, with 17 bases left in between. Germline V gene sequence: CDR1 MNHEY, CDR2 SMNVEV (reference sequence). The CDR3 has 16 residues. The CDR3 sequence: CASSPKQGRINQPQHF. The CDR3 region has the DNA TGTGCCAGCAGTCCCAAACAGGGAAGGATCAATCAGCCCCAGCATTTT.